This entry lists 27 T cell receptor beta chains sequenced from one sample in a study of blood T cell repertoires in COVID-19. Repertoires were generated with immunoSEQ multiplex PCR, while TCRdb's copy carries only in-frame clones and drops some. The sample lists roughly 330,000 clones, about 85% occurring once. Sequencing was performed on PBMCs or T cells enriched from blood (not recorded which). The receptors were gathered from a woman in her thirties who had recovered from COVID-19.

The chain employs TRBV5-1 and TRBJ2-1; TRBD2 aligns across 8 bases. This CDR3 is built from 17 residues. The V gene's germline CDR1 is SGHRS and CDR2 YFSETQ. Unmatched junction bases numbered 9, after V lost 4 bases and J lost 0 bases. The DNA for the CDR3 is TGCGCCAGCAGCGGGCTAGCGGGCGGTAGCTCCTACAATGAGCAGTTCTTC. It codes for CASSGLAGGSSYNEQFF.

CDR3 nucleotide sequence: TGTGCCAGCAGCCAGGGCCCCATCAGGGGCAATGAGCAGTTCTTC. Encoded protein: CASSQGPIRGNEQFF. The rearrangement links TRBV3-1 (or the pseudogene TRBV3-2) to TRBJ2-1, with D maybe TRBD1 (6 bases). Between the trimmed V and J ends, which lost 3 bases and 6 bases, there was a span of 15 bases. CDR1 and CDR2 (germline): LGHDT, YNNKEL (reference sequence). This CDR3 is built from 15 residues.

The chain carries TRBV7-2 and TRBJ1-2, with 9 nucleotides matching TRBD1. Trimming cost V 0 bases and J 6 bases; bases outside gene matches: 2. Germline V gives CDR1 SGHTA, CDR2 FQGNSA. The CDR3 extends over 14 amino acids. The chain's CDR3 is CASSLATGGHGYTF. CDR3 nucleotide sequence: TGTGCCAGCAGCTTAGCAACAGGGGGCCATGGCTACACCTTC.

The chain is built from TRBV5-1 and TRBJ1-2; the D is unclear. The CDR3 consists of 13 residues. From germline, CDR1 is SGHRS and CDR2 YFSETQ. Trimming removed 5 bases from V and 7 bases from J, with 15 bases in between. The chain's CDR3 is CASSYEGAAGYTF. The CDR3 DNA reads TGCGCCAGCAGTTATGAGGGCGCGGCTGGCTACACCTTC.

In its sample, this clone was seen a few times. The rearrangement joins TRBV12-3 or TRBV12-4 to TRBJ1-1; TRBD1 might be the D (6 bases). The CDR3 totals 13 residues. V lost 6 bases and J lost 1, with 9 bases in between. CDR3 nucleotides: TGTGCCAGCAGCCGGGACACGAACACTGAAGCTTTCTTT. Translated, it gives CASSRDTNTEAFF.

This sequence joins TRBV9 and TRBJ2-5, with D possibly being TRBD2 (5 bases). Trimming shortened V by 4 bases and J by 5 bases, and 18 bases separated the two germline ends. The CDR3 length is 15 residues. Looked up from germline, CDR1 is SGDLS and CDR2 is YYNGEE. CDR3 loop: CASSPEGGQMETQYF. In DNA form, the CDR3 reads TGTGCCAGCAGCCCCGAGGGCGGGCAAATGGAGACCCAGTACTTC.

CDR3 residues: CASSQGGKDTEAFF. In nucleotides, the CDR3 is TGTGCCAGCAGCCAAGGGGGCAAGGACACTGAAGCTTTCTTT. The genes are TRBV7-3 and TRBJ1-1, with TRBD1 matching over 7 bases. Germline V gene data show CDR1 as SGHTA and CDR2 as FQGTGA. CDR3 length: 14 residues. The trim removed 5 bases at V and 3 bases at J, leaving 6 bases unmatched.

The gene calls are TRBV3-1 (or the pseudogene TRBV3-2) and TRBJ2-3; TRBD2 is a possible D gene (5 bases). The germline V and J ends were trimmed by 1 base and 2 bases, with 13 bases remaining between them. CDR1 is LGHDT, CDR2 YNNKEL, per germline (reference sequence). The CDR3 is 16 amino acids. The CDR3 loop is CASSQGLPMLTDTQYF. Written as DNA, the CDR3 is TGTGCCAGCAGCCAAGGACTACCAATGCTCACAGATACGCAGTATTTT.

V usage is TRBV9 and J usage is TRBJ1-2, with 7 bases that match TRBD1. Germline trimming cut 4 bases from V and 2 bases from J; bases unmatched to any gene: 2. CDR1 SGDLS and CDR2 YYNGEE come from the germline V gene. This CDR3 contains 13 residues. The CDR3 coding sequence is TGTGCCAGCAGCTCACAGGGGAACTATGGCTACACCTTC. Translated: CASSSQGNYGYTF. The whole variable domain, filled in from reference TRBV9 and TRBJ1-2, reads DSGVTQTPKHLITATGQRVTLRCSPRSGDLSVYWYQQSLDQGLQFLIQYYNGEERAKGNILERFSAQQFPDLHSELNLSSLELGDSALYFCASSSQGNYGYTFGSGTRLTVV.

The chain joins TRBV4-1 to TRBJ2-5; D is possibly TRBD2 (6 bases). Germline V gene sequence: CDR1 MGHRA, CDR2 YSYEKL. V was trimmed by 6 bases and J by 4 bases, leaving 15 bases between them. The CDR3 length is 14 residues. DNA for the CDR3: TGCGCCAGCAGTGGTGGGGGGAAGGGAGAGACCCAGTACTTC. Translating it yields CASSGGGKGETQYF.

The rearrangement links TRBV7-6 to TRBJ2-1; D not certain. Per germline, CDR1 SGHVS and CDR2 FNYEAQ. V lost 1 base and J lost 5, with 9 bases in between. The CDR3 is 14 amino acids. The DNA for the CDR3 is TGTGCCAGCAGCTTAGTGCCGGGTGACAATGAGCAGTTCTTC. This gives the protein CASSLVPGDNEQFF.

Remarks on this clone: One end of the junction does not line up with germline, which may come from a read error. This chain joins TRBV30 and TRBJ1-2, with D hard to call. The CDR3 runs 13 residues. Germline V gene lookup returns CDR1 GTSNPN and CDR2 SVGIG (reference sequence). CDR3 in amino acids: CAWRKLQYYGYTF. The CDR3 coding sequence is TGTGCCTGGAGGAAATTACAATACTACGGCTACACCTTC. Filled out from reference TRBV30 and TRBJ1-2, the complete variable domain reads SQTIHQWPATLVQPVGSPLSLECTVEGTSNPNLYWYRQAAGRGLQLLFYSVGIGQISSEVPQNLSASRPQDRQFILSSKKLLLSDSGFYLCAWRKLQYYGYTFGSGTRLTVV.

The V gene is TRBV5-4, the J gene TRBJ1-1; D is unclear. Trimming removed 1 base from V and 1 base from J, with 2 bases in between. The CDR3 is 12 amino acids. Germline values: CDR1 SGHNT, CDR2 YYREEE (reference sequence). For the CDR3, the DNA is TGTGCCAGCAGCTTGCGGAACACTGAAGCTTTCTTT. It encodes CASSLRNTEAFF. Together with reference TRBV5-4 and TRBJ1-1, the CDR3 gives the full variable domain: ETGVTQSPTHLIKTRGQQVTLRCSSQSGHNTVSWYQQALGQGPQFIFQYYREEENGRGNFPPRFSGLQFPNYSSELNVNALELDDSALYLCASSLRNTEAFFGQGTRLTVV.

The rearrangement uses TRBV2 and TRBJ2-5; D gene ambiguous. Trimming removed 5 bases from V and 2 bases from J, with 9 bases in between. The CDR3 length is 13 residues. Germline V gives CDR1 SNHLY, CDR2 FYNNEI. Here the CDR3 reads CASSREVQETQYF. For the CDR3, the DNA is TGTGCCAGCAGTCGCGAGGTTCAAGAGACCCAGTACTTC.

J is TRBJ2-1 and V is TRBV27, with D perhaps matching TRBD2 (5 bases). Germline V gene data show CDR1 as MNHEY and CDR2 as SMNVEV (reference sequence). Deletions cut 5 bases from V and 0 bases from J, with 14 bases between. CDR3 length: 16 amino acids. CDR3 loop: CASSAQERSSYNEQFF. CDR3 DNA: TGTGCCAGCAGTGCCCAGGAGCGGAGCTCCTACAATGAGCAGTTCTTC.

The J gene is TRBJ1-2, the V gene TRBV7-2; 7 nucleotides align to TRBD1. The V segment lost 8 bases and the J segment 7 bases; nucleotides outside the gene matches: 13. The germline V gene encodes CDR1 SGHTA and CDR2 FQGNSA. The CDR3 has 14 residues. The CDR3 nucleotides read TGTGCCAGCGGAATAAAGGGGGCTAGGTCTGGCTACACCTTC. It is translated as CASGIKGARSGYTF.

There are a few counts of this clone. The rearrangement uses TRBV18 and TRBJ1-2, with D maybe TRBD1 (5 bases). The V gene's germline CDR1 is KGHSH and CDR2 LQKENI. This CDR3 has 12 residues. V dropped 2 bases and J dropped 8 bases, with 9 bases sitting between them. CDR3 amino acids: CASSPVSGGYTF. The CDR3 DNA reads TGTGCCAGCTCACCAGTCTCAGGGGGCTACACCTTC.

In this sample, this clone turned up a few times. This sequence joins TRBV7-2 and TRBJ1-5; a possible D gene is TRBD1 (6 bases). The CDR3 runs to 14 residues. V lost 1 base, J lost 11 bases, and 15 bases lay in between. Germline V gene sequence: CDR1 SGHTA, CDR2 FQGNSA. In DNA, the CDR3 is TGTGCCAGCAGCTTAGTGGCCCCAGGGGAGACCCAGCATTTT. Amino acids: CASSLVAPGETQHF.

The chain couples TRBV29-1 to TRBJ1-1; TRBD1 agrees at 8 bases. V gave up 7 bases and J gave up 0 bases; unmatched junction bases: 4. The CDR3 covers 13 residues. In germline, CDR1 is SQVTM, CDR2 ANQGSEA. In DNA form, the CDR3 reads TGCAGCGCACGGACAGGGTTGAACACTGAAGCTTTCTTT. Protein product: CSARTGLNTEAFF.

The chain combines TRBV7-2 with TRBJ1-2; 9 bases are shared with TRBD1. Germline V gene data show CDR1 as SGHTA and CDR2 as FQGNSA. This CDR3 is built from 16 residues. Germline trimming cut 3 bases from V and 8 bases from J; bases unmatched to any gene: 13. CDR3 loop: CASSFRHRGLFWGYTF. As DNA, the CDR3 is TGTGCCAGCAGCTTTAGACACAGGGGGCTCTTTTGGGGCTACACCTTC.

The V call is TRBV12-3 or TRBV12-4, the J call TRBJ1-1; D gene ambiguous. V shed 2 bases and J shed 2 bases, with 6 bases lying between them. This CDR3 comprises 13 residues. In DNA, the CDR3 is TGTGCCAGCAGTTTACAGGCAAACACTGAAGCTTTCTTT. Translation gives CASSLQANTEAFF.

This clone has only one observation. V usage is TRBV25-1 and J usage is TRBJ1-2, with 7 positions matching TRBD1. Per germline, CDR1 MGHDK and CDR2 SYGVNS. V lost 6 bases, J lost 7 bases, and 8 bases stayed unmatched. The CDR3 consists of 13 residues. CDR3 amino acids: CASRADRAGGYTF. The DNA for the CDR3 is TGTGCCAGCAGGGCAGACAGGGCGGGTGGCTACACCTTC.

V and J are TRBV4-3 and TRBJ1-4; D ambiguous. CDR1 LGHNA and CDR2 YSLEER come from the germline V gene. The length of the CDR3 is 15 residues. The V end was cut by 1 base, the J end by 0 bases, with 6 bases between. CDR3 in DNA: TGCGCCAGCAGCCAAGGGAGTGCAACTAATGAAAAACTGTTTTTT. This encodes CASSQGSATNEKLFF.

CDR3 amino acids: CASSIRDRVYEQYF. The CDR3, as DNA: TGTGCCAGTAGTATTCGGGACAGGGTCTACGAGCAGTACTTC. The gene calls are TRBV19 and TRBJ2-7; TRBD1 matches at 9 bases. This CDR3 is built from 14 residues. V shed 3 bases, J shed 3 bases, and the junction held 3 bases outside the gene matches. CDR1 and CDR2 from the germline V gene are LNHDA and SQIVND (reference sequence).

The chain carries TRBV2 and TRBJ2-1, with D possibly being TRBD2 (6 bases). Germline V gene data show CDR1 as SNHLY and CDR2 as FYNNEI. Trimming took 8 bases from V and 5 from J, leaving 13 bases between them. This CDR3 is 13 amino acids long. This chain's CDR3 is CASGRGPNNEQFF. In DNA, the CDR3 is TGTGCCAGCGGGCGGGGCCCTAACAATGAGCAGTTCTTC.

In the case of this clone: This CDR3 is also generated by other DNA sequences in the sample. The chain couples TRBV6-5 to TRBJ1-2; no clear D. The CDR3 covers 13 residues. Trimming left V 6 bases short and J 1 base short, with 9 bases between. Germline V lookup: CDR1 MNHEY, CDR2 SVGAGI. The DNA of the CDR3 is TGTGCCAGCAGACTCGACATTAACTATGGCTACACCTTC. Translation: CASRLDINYGYTF.

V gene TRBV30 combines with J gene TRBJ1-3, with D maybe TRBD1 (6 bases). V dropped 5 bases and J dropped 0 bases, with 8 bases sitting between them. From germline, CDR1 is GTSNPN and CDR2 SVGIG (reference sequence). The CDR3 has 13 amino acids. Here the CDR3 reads CAWETGSGNTIYF. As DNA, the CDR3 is TGTGCCTGGGAGACAGGCTCTGGAAACACCATATATTTT.